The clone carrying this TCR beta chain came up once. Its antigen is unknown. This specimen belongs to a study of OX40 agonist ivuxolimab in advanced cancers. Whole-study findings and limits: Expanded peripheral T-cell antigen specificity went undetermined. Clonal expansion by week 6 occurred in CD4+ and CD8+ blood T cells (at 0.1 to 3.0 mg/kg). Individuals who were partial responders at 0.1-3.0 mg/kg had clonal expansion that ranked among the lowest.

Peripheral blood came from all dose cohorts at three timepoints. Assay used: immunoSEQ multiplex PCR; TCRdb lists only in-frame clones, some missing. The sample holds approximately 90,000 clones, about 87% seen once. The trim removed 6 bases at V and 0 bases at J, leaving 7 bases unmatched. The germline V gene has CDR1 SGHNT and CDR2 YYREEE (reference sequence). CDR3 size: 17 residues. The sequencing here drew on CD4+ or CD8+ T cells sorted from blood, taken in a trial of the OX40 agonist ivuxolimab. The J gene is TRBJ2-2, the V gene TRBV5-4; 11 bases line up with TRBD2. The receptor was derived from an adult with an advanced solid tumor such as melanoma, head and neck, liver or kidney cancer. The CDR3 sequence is CASNPGTSGPNTGELFF. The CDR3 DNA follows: TGTGCCAGCAACCCCGGGACTAGCGGACCGAACACCGGGGAGCTGTTTTTT.